This TCR beta chain was identified in a study of blood T cell repertoires in COVID-19. Across the study: The samples span acute and convalescent COVID-19 from the United States, Italy and Spain.

Using immunoSEQ multiplex PCR, the repertoire was profiled, and TCRdb retains in-frame clones only, with some absent. Among about 120,000 clones listed, 85% were seen once. This CDR3 region has 12 residues. Germline values: CDR1 LGHDT, CDR2 YNNKEL (reference sequence). V was pared by 5 bases and J by 5 bases, with 9 bases between. Sequencing was carried out using peripheral blood. The sequence was obtained from a woman aged 80 or over with acute or convalescent COVID-19. The J gene is TRBJ1-1, the V gene TRBV3-1 (or the pseudogene TRBV3-2); no reliable D call. The CDR3 region is CASSRGRTEAFF. CDR3 sequence (DNA): TGTGCCAGCAGCAGAGGGAGGACTGAAGCTTTCTTT.